This TCR beta chain was sequenced during a study of blood T cell repertoires in COVID-19. Comments on this clone: The sample holds other DNA sequences that translate to the same CDR3.

Using immunoSEQ multiplex PCR, the repertoire was profiled, and TCRdb retains in-frame clones only, with some absent. The sample includes some 300,000 clones, more than 75% seen only once; the top ten take 1% to 1.5%. The sequencing input was peripheral blood. The source of this sequence is a man aged 65-85 years with acute or convalescent COVID-19.

CDR3 amino acids: CASSSGLAAYNEQFF. In DNA form, the CDR3 reads TGTGCCAGCAGCTCGGGACTAGCGGCCTACAATGAGCAGTTCTTC. V and J are TRBV7-2 and TRBJ2-1; TRBD2 agrees at 11 bases. CDR3 length equals 15 residues. Germline CDR1 is SGHTA and CDR2 is FQGNSA. After removal of 4 bases from V and 2 bases from J, the junction contained 1 base not matched to a gene.